Below, 24 T cell receptor beta chains from the same sample are listed, as sequenced in a study of regulatory T cells in long-lasting Graves disease (dated by TCRdb to the early 2020s). The receptor library was made with multiplex PCR. Sequenced on an Illumina HiSeq 4000. CDR3 regions were amplified by Arm-PCR with iRepertoire HTBI primers to construct TCR beta libraries. TCRdb applied fastp at Q25 and MiXCR to the public reads, then kept only in-frame beta chains. Rows are unified per CDR3 protein, each entry keeping the most common DNA and genes. For this sample there are about 540,000 distinct CDR3 sequences; about 13% appear just once. The ten largest clones add up to more than 8.5% of the sample. What the time point label conveys for this sample: newly diagnosed GD, antithyroid drugs for less than 3 months. For both TCR sequencing and RNA sequencing, RNA was extracted from PBMCs using TRIzol. The sample also formed part of further work on T cells in Graves' hyperthyroidism and ophthalmopathy.

The sample in question was peripheral blood mononuclear cells (PBMCs), obtained at new diagnosis, from a patient treated with antithyroid drugs. These receptors were taken from a man aged 25 to 40 with Graves disease. Donor details come from another sample of the same person, matched by shared clones.

This clonotype was recorded at least ten times. The rearrangement joins TRBV12-3 or TRBV12-4 to TRBJ2-3, with TRBD2 matching 12 bases. With 6 bases clipped from V and 1 base from J, the junction kept 11 bases outside the gene matches. CDR3 length equals 18 residues. DNA of the CDR3: TGTGCCAGCAGCCCCACTACCTCTAGCGGGAGGGGCACAGATACGCAGTATTTT. This translates into CASSPTTSSGRGTDTQYF.

This clonotype was observed many times. This chain links TRBV30 with TRBJ2-2; D uncertain. With 7 bases removed from V and 1 base from J, the gap between germline ends came to 10 bases. The CDR3 spans 13 residues. CDR1 GTSNPN and CDR2 SVGIG come from the germline V gene (reference sequence). As DNA, the CDR3 is TGTGCCTTCAGCGCCGGGAACACCGGGGAGCTGTTTTTT. This gives the protein CAFSAGNTGELFF.

In this sample, this clonotype turned up many times. This chain joins TRBV29-1 and TRBJ2-3, with 8 bases fitting TRBD2. This CDR3 contains 13 residues. The germline CDR1 and CDR2 sequences are SQVTM and ANQGSEA. The V and J ends lost 5 bases and 4 bases, in that order; junction bases with no gene match: 5. The CDR3 DNA sequence: TGCAGCGTTCAAGCGGGAGTAGCAGATACGCAGTATTTT. Translation gives CSVQAGVADTQYF.

This clonotype was recorded many times. The rearrangement links TRBV4-1 to TRBJ1-1; possible D gene TRBD1, 6 bases. V was clipped by 8 bases and J by 1 base, with 11 bases between them. Looked up from germline, CDR1 is MGHRA and CDR2 is YSYEKL. This CDR3 region has 13 residues. The CDR3 is CASQGGWNTEAFF. CDR3 bases: TGCGCCAGCCAAGGGGGATGGAACACTGAAGCTTTCTTT.

This clonotype was counted many times. The rearrangement joins TRBV30 to TRBJ1-1, with D unresolved. The CDR3 has 12 amino acids. Trimming shortened V by 2 bases and J by 7 bases, and 11 bases separated the two germline ends. Germline V lookup: CDR1 GTSNPN, CDR2 SVGIG (reference sequence). The chain's CDR3 is CAWSTVRSEAFF. The CDR3 DNA reads TGTGCCTGGAGTACGGTGAGGAGTGAAGCTTTCTTT.

For this clonotype: Given the absence of the conserved phenylalanine or tryptophan at the CDR3 end, a read error is likely. The genes are TRBV20-1 and TRBJ2-1; D possibly corresponds to TRBD2 (6 bases). The CDR3 loop spans 14 amino acids. Germline CDR1 and CDR2: DFQATT and SNEGSKA (reference sequence). Trimming pared 0 bases from V and 9 bases from J, leaving 15 bases between. The CDR3 region is CSARDVRELSEQFS. The CDR3 nucleotides read TGCAGTGCTAGAGACGTCCGGGAGTTAAGTGAGCAGTTCTCC.

Only a few counts were recorded for this clonotype. The chain uses TRBV27 and TRBJ2-2; D remains ambiguous. Germline V gene sequence: CDR1 MNHEY, CDR2 SMNVEV (reference sequence). The V and J ends lost 6 bases and 5 bases respectively, with 22 bases between them. This CDR3 is built from 17 residues. In DNA, the CDR3 is TGTGCCAGCAGCCTACTAAGGACGCACGGGCGTACCGGGGAGCTGTTTTTT. It translates to CASSLLRTHGRTGELFF.

This clonotype was observed many times. The chain uses TRBV29-1 and TRBJ2-2, with 7 bases fitting TRBD1. Germline V lookup: CDR1 SQVTM, CDR2 ANQGSEA. This CDR3 contains 12 residues. J was trimmed by 10 bases and V by 6 bases; bases with no gene match: 8. In DNA, the CDR3 is TGCAGCGTCCTGACAGGGTCTTCGGAGCTGTTTTTT. Translated: CSVLTGSSELFF.

In regard to this clonotype: A much larger clone sits a single nucleotide away, making a read error possible. V is TRBV5-1 and J is TRBJ2-7; 8 bases are shared with TRBD1. The CDR3 loop spans 15 amino acids. Germline values: CDR1 SGHRS, CDR2 YFSETQ. V lost 4 bases, J lost 7 bases, and 13 bases stayed unmatched. The CDR3: CASSQETTGASEQYF. Written as DNA, the CDR3 is TGCGCCAGCAGCCAGGAAACGACAGGGGCGAGTGAGCAGTACTTC.

Concerning this clonotype: A single base separates this from a much larger clone, so it may be a read error. The rearrangement joins TRBV10-3 to TRBJ2-1, with 10 bases matching TRBD2. The CDR3 runs 18 residues. Per the germline V gene, CDR1 is ENHRY and CDR2 is SYGVKD. CDR3 coding DNA: TGTACCGCAGGGCGCGGTCTAGCGGGAGCGAACTCCTACAATGAGCAGTTCTTC. This sequence encodes CTAGRGLAGANSYNEQFF.

This clonotype turned up a few times. For the CDR3, the DNA is TGCGCCAGCAGCCGGGGACAGGAGTATGGCTACACCTTC. Translating gives CASSRGQEYGYTF. V and J are TRBV4-1 and TRBJ1-2, with 8 positions matching TRBD1. CDR1 MGHRA and CDR2 YSYEKL come from the germline V gene. V was pared by 4 bases and J by 5 bases, with 3 bases of the junction left unmatched. CDR3 length: 13 residues.

The chain uses TRBV7-9 and TRBJ2-1; D might be TRBD2 (7 bases). Trimming removed 5 bases from V and 2 bases from J, with 22 bases in between. This CDR3 contains 18 residues. Germline CDR1 reads SEHNR; CDR2 reads FQNEAQ (reference sequence). The CDR3 protein is CASSQEGGGGGAYNEQFF. Here the CDR3 DNA reads TGTGCCAGCAGCCAAGAGGGGGGCGGGGGAGGCGCCTACAATGAGCAGTTCTTC.

This clonotype came up a few times. The chain recombines TRBV6-4 with TRBJ2-3; 7 nucleotides align to TRBD2. The CDR3 contains 16 residues. Losses at the gene ends were 3 bases for V and 2 bases for J; bases not matched to a gene: 8. From germline, CDR1 is MRHNA and CDR2 SNTAGT. The CDR3 nucleotides read TGTGCCAGCAGTGATACAGCGGGATTACCCACAGATACGCAGTATTTT. Amino acids: CASSDTAGLPTDTQYF.

J is TRBJ1-5 and V is TRBV19, with TRBD1 matching 9 bases. Trimming removed 2 bases from V and 4 bases from J; junction bases left unmatched: 3. Looked up from germline, CDR1 is LNHDA and CDR2 is SQIVND (reference sequence). The CDR3 is 15 amino acids. The CDR3 loop reads CASSISGQGNQPQHF. The CDR3 nucleotides are TGTGCCAGTAGTATATCAGGACAGGGGAATCAGCCCCAGCATTTT. The full variable domain, its missing parts supplied by reference TRBV19 and TRBJ1-5, is DGGITQSPKYLFRKEGQNVTLSCEQNLNHDAMYWYRQDPGQGLRLIYYSQIVNDFQKGDIAEGYSVSREKKESFPLTVTSAQKNPTAFYLCASSISGQGNQPQHFGDGTRLSIL.

This clonotype was recorded at least ten times. This chain joins TRBV7-9 and TRBJ1-5, with D unclear. The germline gives CDR1 SEHNR, CDR2 FQNEAQ (reference sequence). CDR3 size: 13 residues. Deletions cut 5 bases from V and 6 bases from J, with 11 bases between. The CDR3, as DNA: TGTGCCAGCAGCCTTGAGGGTTTTCAGCCCCAGCATTTT. Translating it yields CASSLEGFQPQHF.

This clonotype was seen more than once but under ten times. The V call is TRBV15, the J call TRBJ2-3, with D possibly being TRBD2 (6 bases). The germline V and J ends were trimmed by 5 bases and 4 bases, with 19 bases remaining between them. CDR3 length: 16 amino acids. The germline V gene has CDR1 LNHNV and CDR2 YYDKDF (reference sequence). CDR3 sequence reads: CATSRRTGGGADTQYF. CDR3 sequence (DNA): TGTGCCACCAGCCGGCGGACCGGGGGTGGGGCAGATACGCAGTATTTT.

This clonotype appeared many times. J is TRBJ2-3 and V is TRBV12-3 or TRBV12-4; 7 positions match TRBD2. V dropped 5 bases and J dropped 0; count of bases not matched to a gene: 5. The CDR3 consists of 15 residues. In DNA, the CDR3 is TGTGCCAGCAGTAAGCGGGAACCCAGCACAGATACGCAGTATTTT. It yields the protein CASSKREPSTDTQYF.

Turning to this clonotype: This may stem from a read error, because a much larger clone lies one nucleotide away. The CDR3 reads CASSVRLADLFEQYF. The CDR3 DNA is TGTGCCAGCAGCGTGAGACTAGCGGATCTTTTCGAGCAGTACTTC. The chain joins TRBV5-5 to TRBJ2-7; 9 bases are shared with TRBD2. The germline V gene encodes CDR1 SGHKS and CDR2 YYEKEE (reference sequence). The V segment lost 4 bases and the J segment 6 bases; nucleotides outside the gene matches: 11. CDR3 length: 15 amino acids. Supplemented by reference TRBV5-5 and TRBJ2-7, the full variable domain reads DAGVTQSPTHLIKTRGQQVTLRCSPISGHKSVSWYQQVLGQGPQFIFQYYEKEERGRGNFPDRFSARQFPNYSSELNVNALLLGDSALYLCASSVRLADLFEQYFGPGTRLTVT.

The chain links TRBV3-1 to TRBJ2-7; TRBD1 or TRBD2 may be the D gene (5 bases each). CDR1 and CDR2 (germline): LGHDT, YNNKEL (reference sequence). The CDR3 runs to 15 residues. Trimming cost V 2 bases and J 3 bases, with 14 bases left between them. DNA of the CDR3: TGTGCCAGCAGCCAACAACTGAGGGGTGTCTACGAGCAGTACTTC. The encoded protein is CASSQQLRGVYEQYF.

This clonotype was seen many times. The J gene is TRBJ2-2, the V gene TRBV12-3 or TRBV12-4; 11 bases are a match to TRBD2. The ends lost 7 bases at V and 6 bases at J; junction bases unmatched: 16. The CDR3 consists of 18 residues. The CDR3 DNA sequence: TGTGCCAGCACCCACCGGCGACTAGCGGGGATTCGACCCGGGGAGCTGTTTTTT. Encoded protein: CASTHRRLAGIRPGELFF.

This clonotype was seen only a few times. The genes are TRBV6-1 and TRBJ1-5, with D unclear. The germline CDR1 and CDR2 sequences are MNHNS and SASEGT. Trimming pared 6 bases from V and 0 bases from J, leaving 12 bases between. CDR3 length: 15 amino acids. CDR3 DNA sequence: TGTGCCAGCAGCCTGACGGTGTATAGCAATCAGCCCCAGCATTTT. Residues: CASSLTVYSNQPQHF.

This clonotype was found many times. The V call is TRBV27, the J call TRBJ1-1; D gene ambiguous. The germline V gene encodes CDR1 MNHEY and CDR2 SMNVEV (reference sequence). The CDR3 loop spans 12 amino acids. V lost 5 bases to trimming and J lost 8 bases, with 12 bases between them. The CDR3 region has the DNA TGTGCCAGCAGTGACCTGTGGTCGGAAGCTTTCTTT. This codes for CASSDLWSEAFF.

This clonotype occurred many times. The chain employs TRBV18 and TRBJ2-1; D is perhaps TRBD2 (5 bases). The CDR3 has 13 amino acids. Between the trimmed V and J ends, which lost 6 bases and 10 bases, there was a span of 16 bases. CDR1 and CDR2 (germline): KGHSH, LQKENI. The CDR3 loop reads CASSLPTNLEQFF. In DNA, the CDR3 is TGTGCCAGCTCCCTCCCGACTAACTTGGAGCAGTTCTTC. The full variable domain, in which reference TRBV18 and TRBJ2-1 provide the parts outside the CDR3, is NAGVMQNPRHLVRRRGQEARLRCSPMKGHSHVYWYRQLPEEGLKFMVYLQKENIIDESGMPKERFSAEFPKEGPSILRIQQVVRGDSAAYFCASSLPTNLEQFFGPGTRLTVL.

The V call is TRBV7-9, the J call TRBJ2-5; a weak D match, TRBD2 (6 bases). With 7 bases removed from V and 4 bases from J, the gap between germline ends came to 16 bases. This CDR3 has 14 amino acids. Germline lookup yields CDR1 SEHNR and CDR2 FQNEAQ (reference sequence). The CDR3 sequence is CASTLQLAAETQYF. CDR3 coding DNA: TGTGCCAGCACCCTCCAATTAGCGGCAGAGACCCAGTACTTC.